This T cell receptor beta chain was found in a study of prognosis after radiotherapy for stage I lung cancer. Turning to the study itself: None of the non-small cell lung cancer patients was considered medically operable. Overall study findings and caveats: Among patients who developed distant metastases, Shannon entropy after stereotactic body radiation therapy was lower. The median unique TCR clone count dropped from roughly 9,900 to 7,200 after stereotactic body radiation therapy.

Amplicons of TCR beta CDR3 were generated from genomic DNA by two-round multiplex PCR. Round one of PCR was performed, and it used primers specific to each TRBV and TRBJ gene. TCRdb passed the multiplex PCR reads through MiXCR, listing each CDR3 protein once. Of tens of thousands of distinct CDR3 sequences in the sample, 24% are singletons; the top ten hold 25%. The length of the CDR3 is 14 residues. Germline CDR1 reads LNHDA; CDR2 reads SQIVND (reference sequence). With 7 bases removed from V and 5 bases from J, the gap between germline ends came to 17 bases. This clonotype was counted many times. Its antigen is not identified.

The receptor was isolated from a donor over 45 with non-small cell lung cancer. This sequence joins TRBV19 and TRBJ1-1; weak D call: TRBD1 (5 bases). Sequenced material: PBMCs, taken before or after stereotactic body radiation therapy (not recorded which). CDR3 loop: CASNRDSWGTEAFF. The CDR3 DNA is TGTGCCAGTAATAGGGACTCCTGGGGTACTGAAGCTTTCTTT. Supplemented by reference TRBV19 and TRBJ1-1, the full variable domain reads DGGITQSPKYLFRKEGQNVTLSCEQNLNHDAMYWYRQDPGQGLRLIYYSQIVNDFQKGDIAEGYSVSREKKESFPLTVTSAQKNPTAFYLCASNRDSWGTEAFFGQGTRLTVV.